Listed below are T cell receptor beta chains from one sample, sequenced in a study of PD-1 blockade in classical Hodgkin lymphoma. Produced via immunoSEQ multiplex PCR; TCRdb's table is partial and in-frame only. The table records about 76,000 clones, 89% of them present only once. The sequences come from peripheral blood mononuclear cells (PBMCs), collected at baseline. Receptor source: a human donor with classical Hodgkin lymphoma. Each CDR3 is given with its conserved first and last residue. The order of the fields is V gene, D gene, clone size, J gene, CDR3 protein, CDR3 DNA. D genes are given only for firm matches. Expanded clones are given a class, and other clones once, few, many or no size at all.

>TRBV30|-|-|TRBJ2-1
CAWSVSRTPRSYNEQFF
TGTGCCTGGAGTGTCTCCAGGACTCCACGCTCCTACAATGAGCAGTTCTTC
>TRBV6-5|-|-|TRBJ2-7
CASSYYSPLNYEQYF
TGTGCCAGCAGTTACTATTCCCCCTTGAATTACGAGCAGTACTTC
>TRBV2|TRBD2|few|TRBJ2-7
CASNNPERESHYEQYF
TGTGCCAGCAATAACCCCGAGCGGGAGAGTCACTACGAGCAGTACTTC
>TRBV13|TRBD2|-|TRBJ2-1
CASSLGLGGSSYNEQFF
TGTGCCAGCAGCTTAGGCTTAGGCGGGAGCTCCTACAATGAGCAGTTCTTC
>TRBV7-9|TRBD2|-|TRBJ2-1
CASSLATSGRPNEQFF
TGTGCCAGCAGCCTAGCGACTAGCGGGAGGCCCAATGAGCAGTTCTTC
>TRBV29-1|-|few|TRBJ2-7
CSAGYRGGQYF
TGCAGCGCTGGGTACCGGGGAGGGCAGTACTTC
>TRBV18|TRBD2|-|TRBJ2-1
CASSLTSGLYNEQFF
TGTGCCAGCTCACTTACTAGCGGATTATACAATGAGCAGTTCTTC
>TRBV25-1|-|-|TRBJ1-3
CASSEIISAGSTGNTIYF
TGTGCCAGCAGTGAAATAATCTCCGCAGGGTCTACTGGAAACACCATATATTTT
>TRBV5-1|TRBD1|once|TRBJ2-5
CASSSRGQGETQYF
TGCGCCAGCAGCTCTCGGGGACAGGGAGAGACCCAGTACTTC
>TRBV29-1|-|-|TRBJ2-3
CSVATDTQYF
TGCAGCGTTGCGACAGATACGCAGTATTTT
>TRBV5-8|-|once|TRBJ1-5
CASSLASLPQHF
TGTGCCAGCAGCTTGGCCTCCTTGCCCCAGCATTTT
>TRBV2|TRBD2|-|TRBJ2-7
CASSELLAGAHSYEQYF
TGTGCCAGCAGTGAACTGCTAGCGGGGGCCCACTCCTACGAGCAGTACTTC
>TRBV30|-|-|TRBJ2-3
CAWSVGRAGITDTQYF
TGTGCCTGGAGTGTCGGTCGGGCGGGAATCACAGATACGCAGTATTTT
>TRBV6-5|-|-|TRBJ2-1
CASSSSFRSYNEQFF
TGTGCCAGCAGCTCCAGCTTCCGTTCCTACAATGAGCAGTTCTTC
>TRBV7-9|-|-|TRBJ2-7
CASSLDPSDYYEQYF
TGTGCCAGCAGCTTAGATCCTAGCGACTACTACGAGCAGTACTTC
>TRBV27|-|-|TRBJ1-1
CASSLSVANTEAFF
TGTGCCAGCAGTTTATCGGTCGCGAACACTGAAGCTTTCTTT
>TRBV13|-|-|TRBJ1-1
CASSLEGSQMGTEAFF
TGTGCCAGCAGCTTAGAAGGATCGCAGATGGGTACTGAAGCTTTCTTT
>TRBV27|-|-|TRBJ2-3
CASSLSGYSTDTQYF
TGTGCCAGCAGTTTAAGCGGCTATAGCACAGATACGCAGTATTTT
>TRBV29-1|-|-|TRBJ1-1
CSVDGQGGVGGVTFF
TGCAGCGTTGATGGGCAAGGAGGGGTCGGAGGGGTGACGTTCTTT
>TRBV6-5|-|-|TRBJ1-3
CASSRQAGNTIYF
TGTGCCAGCAGCCGACAGGCTGGAAACACCATATATTTT
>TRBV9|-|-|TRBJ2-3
CASSVEVRSTDTQYF
TGTGCCAGCAGCGTAGAAGTTAGGAGCACAGATACGCAGTATTTT
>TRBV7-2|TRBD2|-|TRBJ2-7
CASSFQTTRPYGGEQYF
TGTGCCAGCAGCTTCCAGACTACCAGACCGTACGGGGGGGAGCAGTACTTC
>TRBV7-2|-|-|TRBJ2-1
CASSLVGLEQFF
TGTGCCAGCAGCTTAGTCGGACTTGAGCAGTTCTTC
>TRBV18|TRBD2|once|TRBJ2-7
CASSTRNLAVQGSEQYF
TGTGCCAGCTCAACCAGAAACCTAGCGGTTCAGGGAAGCGAGCAGTACTTC
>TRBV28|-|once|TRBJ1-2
CASSPGGGKNYGYTF
TGTGCCAGCAGCCCCGGGGGGGGAAAAAACTATGGCTACACCTTC
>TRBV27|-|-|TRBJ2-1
CASSSLWRGDNEQFF
TGTGCCAGCAGTTCTCTATGGCGGGGTGACAATGAGCAGTTCTTC
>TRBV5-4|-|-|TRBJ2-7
CASSPGMVEQYF
TGTGCCAGCAGTCCGGGCATGGTCGAGCAGTACTTC
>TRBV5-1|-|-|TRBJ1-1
CASSLVPGVNTEAFF
TGCGCCAGCAGCTTGGTACCGGGGGTGAACACTGAAGCTTTCTTT
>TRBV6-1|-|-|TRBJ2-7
CASSDLPVPHVGYEQYF
TGTGCCAGCAGTGATCTTCCCGTCCCGCATGTGGGATACGAGCAGTACTTC
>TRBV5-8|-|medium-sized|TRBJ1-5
CASSVTDGLNQPQHF
TGTGCCAGCAGCGTCACGGACGGCCTCAATCAGCCCCAGCATTTT
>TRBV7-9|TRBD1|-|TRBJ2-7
CASSLMSTGAQAYEQYF
TGTGCCAGCAGCTTAATGTCGACAGGGGCCCAAGCCTACGAGCAGTACTTC
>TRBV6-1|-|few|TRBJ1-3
CASSEARAGNTIYF
TGTGCCAGCAGTGAAGCCCGCGCTGGAAACACCATATATTTT
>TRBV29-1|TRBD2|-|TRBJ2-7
CSVDAPSGTYEQYF
TGCAGCGTTGACGCTCCTAGCGGTACCTACGAGCAGTACTTC
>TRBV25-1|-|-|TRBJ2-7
CASSVNGNGGPVECEQYF
TGTGCCAGCAGTGTGAACGGGAACGGGGGGCCAGTGGAGTGCGAGCAGTACTTC
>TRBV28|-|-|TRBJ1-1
CASSLGWTKEAFF
TGTGCCAGCAGTTTAGGCTGGACAAAGGAAGCTTTCTTT
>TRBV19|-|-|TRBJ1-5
CASSIETGWSKQPQHF
TGTGCCAGTAGTATAGAAACAGGGTGGTCGAAACAGCCCCAGCATTTT
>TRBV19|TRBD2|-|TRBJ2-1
CASSLTGLAGVGGNEQFF
TGTGCCAGTAGCCTGACGGGACTAGCGGGAGTAGGTGGTAATGAGCAGTTCTTC
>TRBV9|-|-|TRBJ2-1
CASSVNSYNEQFF
TGTGCCAGCAGCGTTAACTCATACAATGAGCAGTTCTTC
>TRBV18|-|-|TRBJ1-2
CASSPVANYGYTF
TGTGCCAGCTCACCCGTAGCTAACTATGGCTACACCTTC
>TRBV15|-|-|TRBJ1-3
CATRFMTGLFSGNTIYF
TGTGCCACCCGATTTATGACAGGTCTTTTTTCAGGAAACACCATATATTTT
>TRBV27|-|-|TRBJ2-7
CASSDTYEQYF
TGTGCCAGCAGCGATACCTACGAGCAGTACTTC
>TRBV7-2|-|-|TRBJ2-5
CASSLGGAVGETQYF
TGTGCCAGCAGCTTAGGGGGGGCGGTGGGAGAGACCCAGTACTTC
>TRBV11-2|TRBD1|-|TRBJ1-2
CASSLAKGTGAFYGYTF
TGTGCCAGCAGCTTAGCGAAGGGGACAGGGGCTTTCTATGGCTACACCTTC
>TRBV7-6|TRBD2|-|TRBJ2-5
CASSFSGSKETQYF
TGTGCCAGCAGCTTTAGCGGGAGCAAGGAGACCCAGTACTTC
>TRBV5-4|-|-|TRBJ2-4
CASSPSLGVSKNIQYF
TGTGCCAGCAGCCCATCGCTGGGGGTTTCCAAAAACATTCAGTACTTC
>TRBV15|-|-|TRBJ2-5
CATSRDRKETQYF
TGTGCCACCAGCAGAGATCGGAAAGAGACCCAGTACTTC
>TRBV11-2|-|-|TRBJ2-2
CASSLVNTGELFF
TGTGCCAGCAGCTTAGTCAACACCGGGGAGCTGTTTTTT
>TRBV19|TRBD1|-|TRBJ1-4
CASSIFGTGEEKLFF
TGTGCCAGTAGTATATTCGGGACAGGGGAAGAAAAACTGTTTTTT
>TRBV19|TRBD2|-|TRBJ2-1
CASSGTSGSWNEQFF
TGTGCCAGTAGTGGGACTAGCGGGAGTTGGAATGAGCAGTTCTTC
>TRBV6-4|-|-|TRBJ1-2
CASSDSKDNYGYTF
TGTGCCAGCAGTGACTCGAAGGACAATTATGGCTACACCTTC